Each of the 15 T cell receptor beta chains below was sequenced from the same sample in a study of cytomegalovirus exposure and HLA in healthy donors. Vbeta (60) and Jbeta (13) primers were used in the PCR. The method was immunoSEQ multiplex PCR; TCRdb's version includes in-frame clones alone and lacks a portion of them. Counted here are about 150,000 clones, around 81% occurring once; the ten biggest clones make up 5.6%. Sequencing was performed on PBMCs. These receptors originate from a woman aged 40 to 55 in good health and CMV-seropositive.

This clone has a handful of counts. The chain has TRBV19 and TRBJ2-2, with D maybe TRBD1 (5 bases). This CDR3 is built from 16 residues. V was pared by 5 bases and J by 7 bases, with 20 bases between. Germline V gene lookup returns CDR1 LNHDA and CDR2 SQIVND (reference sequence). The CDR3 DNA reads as TGTGCCAGTAGTTCAACCCGGCCAGGGAACGGCGGGGAGCTGTTTTTT. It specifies CASSSTRPGNGGELFF.

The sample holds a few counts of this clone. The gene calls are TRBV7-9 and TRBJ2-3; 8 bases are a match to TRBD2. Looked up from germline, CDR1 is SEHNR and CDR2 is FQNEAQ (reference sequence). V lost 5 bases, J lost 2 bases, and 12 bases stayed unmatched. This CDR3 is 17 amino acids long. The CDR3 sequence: CASSPHRAGGFTDTQYF. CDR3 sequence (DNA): TGTGCCAGCAGCCCCCACCGGGCGGGAGGATTCACAGATACGCAGTATTTT.

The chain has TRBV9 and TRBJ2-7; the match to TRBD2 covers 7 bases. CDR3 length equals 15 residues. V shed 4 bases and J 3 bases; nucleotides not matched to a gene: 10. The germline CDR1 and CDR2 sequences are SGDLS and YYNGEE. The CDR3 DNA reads TGTGCCAGCAGCCCCCTAGGCGGGAGTAACTACGAGCAGTACTTC. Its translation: CASSPLGGSNYEQYF.

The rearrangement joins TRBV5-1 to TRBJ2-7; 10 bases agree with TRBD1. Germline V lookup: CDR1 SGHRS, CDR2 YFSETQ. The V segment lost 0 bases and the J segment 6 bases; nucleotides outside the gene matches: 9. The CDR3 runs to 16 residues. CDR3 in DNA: TGCGCCAGCAGCTTGGGCTGGACGACAGGGGGCCTCGAGCAGTACTTC. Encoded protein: CASSLGWTTGGLEQYF.

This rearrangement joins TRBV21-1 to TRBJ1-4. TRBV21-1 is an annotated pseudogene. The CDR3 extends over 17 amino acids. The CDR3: CASSKQATFAGCEKLFF. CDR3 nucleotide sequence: TGTGCCAGCAGCAAACAAGCGACTTTCGCGGGTTGTGAAAAACTGTTTTTT.

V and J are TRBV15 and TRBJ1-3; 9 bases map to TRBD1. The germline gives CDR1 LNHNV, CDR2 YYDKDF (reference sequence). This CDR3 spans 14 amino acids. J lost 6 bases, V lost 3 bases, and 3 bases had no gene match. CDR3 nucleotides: TGTGCCACCAGCAGCAGGACAGGGGAAAACACCATATATTTT. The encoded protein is CATSSRTGENTIYF. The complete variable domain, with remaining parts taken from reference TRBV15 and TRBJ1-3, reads DAMVIQNPRYQVTQFGKPVTLSCSQTLNHNVMYWYQQKSSQAPKLLFHYYDKDFNNEADTPDNFQSRRPNTSFCFLDIRSPGLGDTAMYLCATSSRTGENTIYFGEGSWLTVV.

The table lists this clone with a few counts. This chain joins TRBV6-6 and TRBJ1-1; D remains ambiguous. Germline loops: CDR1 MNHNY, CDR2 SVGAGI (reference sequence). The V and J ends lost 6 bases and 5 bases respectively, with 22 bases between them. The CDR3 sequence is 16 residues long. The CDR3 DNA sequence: TGTGCCAGCAGGGATTTGGGCCCCCGGAGGTGGACTGAAGCTTTCTTT. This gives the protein CASRDLGPRRWTEAFF.

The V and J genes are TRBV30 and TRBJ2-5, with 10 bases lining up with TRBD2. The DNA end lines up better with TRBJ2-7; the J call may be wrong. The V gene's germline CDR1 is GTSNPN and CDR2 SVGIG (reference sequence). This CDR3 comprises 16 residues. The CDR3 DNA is TGTGCCTGGAGTCCACCTAGCGGGAGAGCGCTCTACGAGCAGTACTTC. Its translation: CAWSPPSGRALYEQYF.

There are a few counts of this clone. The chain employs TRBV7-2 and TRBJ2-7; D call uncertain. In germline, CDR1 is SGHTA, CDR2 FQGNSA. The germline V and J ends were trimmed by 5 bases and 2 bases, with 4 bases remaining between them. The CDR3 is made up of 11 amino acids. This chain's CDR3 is CASSGPYEQYF. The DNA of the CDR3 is TGTGCCAGCAGCGGCCCCTACGAGCAGTACTTC.

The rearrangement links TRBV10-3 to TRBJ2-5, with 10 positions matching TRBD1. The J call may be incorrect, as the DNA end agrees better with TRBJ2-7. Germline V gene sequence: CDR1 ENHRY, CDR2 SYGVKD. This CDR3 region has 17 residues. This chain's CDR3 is CVVSGTGDRVAIYEQYF. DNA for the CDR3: TGTGTCGTCAGCGGGACAGGGGATAGGGTAGCCATCTACGAGCAGTACTTC.

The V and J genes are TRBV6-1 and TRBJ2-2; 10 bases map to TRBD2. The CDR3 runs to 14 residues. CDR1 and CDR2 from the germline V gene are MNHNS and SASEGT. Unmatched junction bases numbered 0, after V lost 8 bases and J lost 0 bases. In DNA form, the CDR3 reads TGTGCCAGCGGACTAGCGGCGAACACCGGGGAGCTGTTTTTT. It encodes CASGLAANTGELFF.

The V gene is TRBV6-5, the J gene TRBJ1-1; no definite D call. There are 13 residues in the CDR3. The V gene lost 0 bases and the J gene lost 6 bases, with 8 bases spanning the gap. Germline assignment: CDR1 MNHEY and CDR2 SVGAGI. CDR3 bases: TGTGCCAGCAGTTACTCGAGATTGGCTGAAGCTTTCTTT. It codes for CASSYSRLAEAFF.

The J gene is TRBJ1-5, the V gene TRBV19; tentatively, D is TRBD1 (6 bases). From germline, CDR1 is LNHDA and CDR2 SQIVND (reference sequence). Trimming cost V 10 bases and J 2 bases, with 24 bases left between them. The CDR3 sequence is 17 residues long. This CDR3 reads CANPLVGGARGNQPQHF. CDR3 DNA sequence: TGTGCCAATCCCTTGGTGGGGGGGGCGCGGGGCAATCAGCCCCAGCATTTT. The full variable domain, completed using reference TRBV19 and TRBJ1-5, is DGGITQSPKYLFRKEGQNVTLSCEQNLNHDAMYWYRQDPGQGLRLIYYSQIVNDFQKGDIAEGYSVSREKKESFPLTVTSAQKNPTAFYLCANPLVGGARGNQPQHFGDGTRLSIL.

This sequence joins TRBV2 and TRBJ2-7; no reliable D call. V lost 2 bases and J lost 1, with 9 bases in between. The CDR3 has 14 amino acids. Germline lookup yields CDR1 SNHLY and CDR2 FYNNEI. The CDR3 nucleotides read TGTGCCAGCAGTGAATGGGCCACTTCCTACGAGCAGTACTTC. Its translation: CASSEWATSYEQYF.

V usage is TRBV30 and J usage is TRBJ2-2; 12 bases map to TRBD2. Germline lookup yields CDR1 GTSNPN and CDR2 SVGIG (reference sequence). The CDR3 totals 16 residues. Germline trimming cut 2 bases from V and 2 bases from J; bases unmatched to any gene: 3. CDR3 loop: CAWSLGLAGNTGELFF. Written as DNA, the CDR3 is TGTGCCTGGAGTCTAGGACTAGCGGGAAACACCGGGGAGCTGTTTTTT.